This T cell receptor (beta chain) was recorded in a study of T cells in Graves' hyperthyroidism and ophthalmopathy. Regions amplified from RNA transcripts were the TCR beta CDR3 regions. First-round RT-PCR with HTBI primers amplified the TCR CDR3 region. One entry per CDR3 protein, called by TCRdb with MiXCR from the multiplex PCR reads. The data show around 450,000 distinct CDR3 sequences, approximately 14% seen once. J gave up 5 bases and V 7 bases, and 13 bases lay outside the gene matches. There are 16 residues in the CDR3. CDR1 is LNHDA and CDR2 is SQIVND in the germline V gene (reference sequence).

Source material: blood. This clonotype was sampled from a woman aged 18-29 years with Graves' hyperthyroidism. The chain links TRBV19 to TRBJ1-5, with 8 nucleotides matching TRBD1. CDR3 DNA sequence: TGTGCCAGTACCTTGCTCGAGACAGGGGTATATCAGCCCCAGCATTTT. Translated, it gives CASTLLETGVYQPQHF.